The 20 T cell receptor beta chains listed next were all sequenced from one sample in a study of PD-1 blockade in classical Hodgkin lymphoma. Repertoires were generated with immunoSEQ multiplex PCR, while TCRdb's copy carries only in-frame clones and drops some. The table lists roughly 24,000 clones, 80% to 90% of them singletons. The patients all showed relapse after autologous stem cell transplantation, while their brentuximab vedotin exposure varied. This specimen was peripheral blood mononuclear cells (PBMCs), taken before the second cycle of nivolumab. Source of these receptors: a human donor with classical Hodgkin lymphoma.

This clone came up once. V and J are TRBV7-6 and TRBJ2-7; 8 positions match TRBD1. The CDR3 extends over 16 amino acids. Looked up from germline, CDR1 is SGHVS and CDR2 is FNYEAQ. The trim removed 0 bases at V and 2 bases at J, leaving 6 bases unmatched. This chain's CDR3 is CASSLAARGPTYEQYF. DNA for the CDR3: TGTGCCAGCAGCTTAGCAGCCAGGGGGCCAACCTACGAGCAGTACTTC.

V usage is TRBV5-1 and J usage is TRBJ1-5, with D possibly matching TRBD1 (5 bases). Deletions cut 6 bases from V and 6 bases from J, with 16 bases between. Germline assignment: CDR1 SGHRS and CDR2 YFSETQ. The CDR3 consists of 14 residues. The DNA for the CDR3 is TGCGCCAGCACCCAAGAAGCGGGGGTTCAGCCCCAGCATTTT. It yields the protein CASTQEAGVQPQHF.

The J gene is TRBJ2-6, the V gene TRBV29-1; TRBD1 is a possible D gene (7 bases). Germline values: CDR1 SQVTM, CDR2 ANQGSEA. Trimming removed 1 base at V and 0 bases at J, with 13 bases between. The CDR3 is made up of 17 amino acids. The DNA of the CDR3 is TGCAGCGTTGAAGTCAGGGGGGCGAACTCTGGGGCCAACGTCCTGACTTTC. The encoded protein is CSVEVRGANSGANVLTF.

This chain uses TRBV18 with TRBJ2-7; 8 positions agree with TRBD1. Germline values: CDR1 KGHSH, CDR2 LQKENI. This CDR3 is built from 14 residues. Trimming removed 0 bases from V and 5 bases from J; junction bases left unmatched: 3. This CDR3 reads CASSPPLQGDEQYF. The CDR3 nucleotides read TGTGCCAGCTCACCACCTTTACAGGGGGACGAGCAGTACTTC.

V is TRBV7-2 and J is TRBJ2-7, with D possibly TRBD2 on 6 matching bases. The CDR3 covers 13 residues. The germline V gene has CDR1 SGHTA and CDR2 FQGNSA. V dropped 4 bases and J dropped 0 bases, with 7 bases sitting between them. The CDR3 coding sequence is TGTGCCAGCAGCTCGGGGGTCTCCTACGAGCAGTACTTC. It is translated as CASSSGVSYEQYF.

In this sample, this clone turned up once. The V and J genes are TRBV7-6 and TRBJ2-7; a weak D match, TRBD1 (5 bases). This CDR3 comprises 14 residues. Germline CDR1 SGHVS, CDR2 FNYEAQ. Trimming took 5 bases from V and 2 from J, leaving 13 bases between them. The CDR3 spells CASSTKMGPYEQYF. The CDR3 coding sequence is TGTGCCAGCAGCACCAAAATGGGGCCCTACGAGCAGTACTTC. Supplemented by reference TRBV7-6 and TRBJ2-7, the full variable domain reads GAGVSQSPRYKVTKRGQDVALRCDPISGHVSLYWYRQALGQGPEFLTYFNYEAQQDKSGLPNDRFSAERPEGSISTLTIQRTEQRDSAMYRCASSTKMGPYEQYFGPGTRLTVT.

Only one count was recorded for this clone. DNA for the CDR3: TGTGCCAGCAGTTTACTAGCGGGGGGGTTCACAGATACGCAGTATTTT. Translating gives CASSLLAGGFTDTQYF. The V and J genes are TRBV6-6 and TRBJ2-3; 13 nucleotides align to TRBD2. V lost 4 bases, J lost 2 bases, and 3 bases stayed unmatched. CDR1 is MNHNY, CDR2 SVGAGI, per germline (reference sequence). The CDR3 runs 16 residues.

This clone was counted a single time. The J gene is TRBJ2-3, the V gene TRBV2, with 8 bases aligning to TRBD1. This CDR3 is built from 14 residues. V was clipped by 3 bases and J by 3 bases; unmatched bases: 2. The germline CDR1 and CDR2 sequences are SNHLY and FYNNEI. The CDR3 sequence is CASSDDRGTDTQYF. The CDR3 nucleotides read TGTGCCAGCAGTGATGACAGGGGAACAGATACGCAGTATTTT.

About this clone itself: One end of the junction does not line up with germline, which may come from a read error. The V gene is TRBV7-7, the J gene TRBJ2-2, with D perhaps TRBD1 or TRBD2 (6 bases each). CDR1 is SSHAT, CDR2 FNYEAQ, per germline (reference sequence). The length of the CDR3 is 15 residues. CDR3 DNA sequence: TGTGCTAGCAGCTTACAACAAAGGGGGGCCGGGGAGCTGTTTTTT. Protein product: CASSLQQRGAGELFF. Variable domain in full (rest from reference TRBV7-7 and TRBJ2-2): GAGVSQSPRYKVTKRGQDVTLRCDPISSHATLYWYQQALGQGPEFLTYFNYEAQPDKSGLPSDRFSAERPEGSISTLTIQRTEQRDSAMYRCASSLQQRGAGELFFGEGSRLTVL.

The table lists this clone with a count of one. The CDR3 bases are TGTGCCAGCAGCTTGGCGGGCGTCGGCTATGGCTACACCTTC. Its protein product is CASSLAGVGYGYTF. This chain connects TRBV5-4 to TRBJ1-2; D call uncertain. Germline assignment: CDR1 SGHNT and CDR2 YYREEE (reference sequence). The V end lost 0 bases, the J end lost 4 bases, and 10 bases lay between the germline ends. The CDR3 is made up of 14 amino acids. Full variable domain (missing parts from reference TRBV5-4 and TRBJ1-2): ETGVTQSPTHLIKTRGQQVTLRCSSQSGHNTVSWYQQALGQGPQFIFQYYREEENGRGNFPPRFSGLQFPNYSSELNVNALELDDSALYLCASSLAGVGYGYTFGSGTRLTVV.

J is TRBJ2-7 and V is TRBV7-1, with unresolved D. TRBV7-1 is filed as an ORF, its function uncertain. With 7 bases removed from V and 0 bases from J, the gap between germline ends came to 13 bases. The CDR3 contains 14 residues. Here the CDR3 reads CASTDGSSSYEQYF. CDR3 bases: TGTGCCAGCACCGACGGGTCGAGCTCCTACGAGCAGTACTTC.

J is TRBJ1-2 and V is TRBV10-2, with 8 bases aligning to TRBD1. The CDR3 sequence is 15 residues long. Trimming cost V 3 bases and J 3 bases; bases outside gene matches: 6. In germline, CDR1 is WSHSY, CDR2 SAAADI. CDR3 nucleotides: TGCGCCAGCAGTGATAGGCAGGGGGCGTACTATGGCTACACCTTC. Its translation: CASSDRQGAYYGYTF.

The gene calls are TRBV18 and TRBJ1-2; TRBD1 is a possible D gene (5 bases). CDR3 length equals 15 residues. Trimming stripped 3 bases from V and 8 bases from J, with 19 bases between. Per germline, CDR1 KGHSH and CDR2 LQKENI. The CDR3: CASSPLARGTPGYTF. The CDR3 nucleotides read TGTGCCAGCTCACCGTTGGCGAGGGGCACCCCGGGCTACACCTTC.

The DNA of the CDR3 is TGTGCCAGCAGTGGCCGACAGGGGTGGCAGGCTTTCTTT. Amino acid sequence: CASSGRQGWQAFF. V and J are TRBV2 and TRBJ1-1; TRBD1 matches 8 bases. The germline CDR1 and CDR2 sequences are SNHLY and FYNNEI. Trimming cost V 4 bases and J 11 bases; bases outside gene matches: 9. The CDR3 runs to 13 residues. The full variable domain, completed using reference TRBV2 and TRBJ1-1, is EPEVTQTPSHQVTQMGQEVILRCVPISNHLYFYWYRQILGQKVEFLVSFYNNEISEKSEIFDDQFSVERPDGSNFTLKIRSTKLEDSAMYFCASSGRQGWQAFFGQGTRLTVV.

This clone was seen a single time. The gene calls are TRBV5-1 and TRBJ1-1; TRBD1 aligns across 9 bases. V shed 4 bases, J shed 1 base, and the junction held 5 bases outside the gene matches. CDR3 length: 15 amino acids. Germline V gives CDR1 SGHRS, CDR2 YFSETQ. CDR3 bases: TGCGCCAGCAGCACAGGACAGGGGAAGAACACTGAAGCTTTCTTT. It encodes CASSTGQGKNTEAFF. Drawing the rest from reference TRBV5-1 and TRBJ1-1, the complete variable domain is KAGVTQTPRYLIKTRGQQVTLSCSPISGHRSVSWYQQTPGQGLQFLFEYFSETQRNKGNFPGRFSGRQFSNSRSEMNVSTLELGDSALYLCASSTGQGKNTEAFFGQGTRLTVV.

The chain couples TRBV6-6 to TRBJ2-5; 9 bases are a match to TRBD2. Germline V gene data show CDR1 as MNHNY and CDR2 as SVGAGI (reference sequence). This CDR3 comprises 15 residues. Trimming removed 6 bases from V and 1 base from J; junction bases left unmatched: 6. CDR3 region: CASRGGGALQETQYF. DNA for the CDR3: TGTGCCAGCAGGGGCGGGGGGGCGCTCCAAGAGACCCAGTACTTC.

This chain uses TRBV5-6 with TRBJ2-3; D possibly uses TRBD1 or TRBD2 (5 bases each). V was clipped by 4 bases and J by 6 bases, with 18 bases between them. Germline V lookup: CDR1 SGHDT, CDR2 YYEEEE. CDR3 size: 15 residues. The CDR3 nucleotides read TGTGCCAGCAGCCCCGGGACGGCTACCCCGGATACGCAGTATTTT. This codes for CASSPGTATPDTQYF.

A single count supports this clone. The chain is built from TRBV7-2 and TRBJ2-7; 9 bases match TRBD2. The CDR3 has 17 amino acids. V lost 0 bases to trimming and J lost 3 bases; unmatched junction nucleotides: 9. Germline CDR1 is SGHTA and CDR2 is FQGNSA. The DNA for the CDR3 is TGTGCCAGCAGCTTAGCGCGGGGGGGGTTAGTTTTCTACGAGCAGTACTTC. This codes for CASSLARGGLVFYEQYF.

The J gene is TRBJ1-2, the V gene TRBV19; no clear D gene. The CDR3 covers 11 residues. Trimming removed 4 bases from V and 8 bases from J, with 8 bases in between. In germline, CDR1 is LNHDA, CDR2 SQIVND (reference sequence). The CDR3 reads CASSTAGGYTF. Here the CDR3 DNA reads TGTGCCAGTAGTACGGCAGGAGGCTACACCTTC.

The gene calls are TRBV4-2 and TRBJ2-7; TRBD1 matches 7 bases. Germline V gene lookup returns CDR1 LGHNA and CDR2 YNFKEQ. The CDR3 is 15 amino acids. The junction had 5 bases not matched to a gene; V was cut back by 1 base and J by 2 bases. Written as DNA, the CDR3 is TGTGCCAGCAGCCAAGTACAACAGGGGCCCTACGAGCAGTACTTC. Encoded protein: CASSQVQQGPYEQYF.